These 21 T cell receptor beta chains originate from one sample sequenced in a study of cytomegalovirus exposure and HLA in healthy donors. It was with 60 Vbeta and 13 Jbeta primers that the PCR ran. Libraries were prepared by immunoSEQ multiplex PCR; TCRdb keeps only in-frame clonotypes and omits some of them. Its table lists 45,000 to 60,000 clones. Sequencing was performed on PBMCs. These receptors came from a female donor in good health and CMV-seronegative.

J is TRBJ2-1 and V is TRBV7-8; D ambiguous. The CDR3 runs 16 residues. CDR1 SGHVS and CDR2 FQNEAQ come from the germline V gene. Trimming left V 2 bases short and J 5 bases short, with 16 bases between. This chain's CDR3 is CASSLFRVGSDNEQFF. The CDR3 DNA sequence: TGTGCCAGCAGCTTATTCCGGGTAGGATCCGACAATGAGCAGTTCTTC.

The rearrangement uses TRBV28 and TRBJ2-1; no firm D call. The CDR3 is 14 residues long. V was cut by 4 bases and J by 4 bases, with 11 bases left in between. Germline CDR1 MDHEN, CDR2 SYDVKM. In DNA form, the CDR3 reads TGTGCCAGCAGTTACCAGCAGGCATACAATGAGCAGTTCTTC. Its protein is CASSYQQAYNEQFF.

For the CDR3, the DNA is TGTGTTGGGAAGGGCTTCCGGAGGGCCAAAAACATTCAGTACTTC. This encodes CVGKGFRRAKNIQYF. The chain couples TRBV19 to TRBJ2-4; TRBD2 is a possible D gene (5 bases). Looked up from germline, CDR1 is LNHDA and CDR2 is SQIVND (reference sequence). CDR3 size: 15 residues.

The V gene is TRBV9, the J gene TRBJ2-1, with 8 bases lining up with TRBD2. Losses at the gene ends were 4 bases for V and 6 bases for J; bases not matched to a gene: 3. Per germline, CDR1 SGDLS and CDR2 YYNGEE. CDR3 length: 13 amino acids. As DNA, the CDR3 is TGTGCCAGCAGCCCCGCGGGGGGCAATGAGCAGTTCTTC. This gives the protein CASSPAGGNEQFF. The variable domain in full, completed from reference TRBV9 and TRBJ2-1, reads DSGVTQTPKHLITATGQRVTLRCSPRSGDLSVYWYQQSLDQGLQFLIQYYNGEERAKGNILERFSAQQFPDLHSELNLSSLELGDSALYFCASSPAGGNEQFFGPGTRLTVL.

The chain carries TRBV5-4 and TRBJ2-1; possible D gene TRBD2, 6 bases. Germline CDR1 reads SGHNT; CDR2 reads YYREEE (reference sequence). Trimming cost V 0 bases and J 4 bases, with 11 bases left between them. The CDR3 totals 15 residues. The CDR3 region is CASSLASSAYNEQFF. CDR3 coding DNA: TGTGCCAGCAGCTTGGCGTCTAGCGCATACAATGAGCAGTTCTTC.

This chain uses TRBV11-1 with TRBJ2-7, with 9 positions matching TRBD1. V shed 5 bases and J 5 bases; nucleotides not matched to a gene: 10. Looked up from germline, CDR1 is SGHAT and CDR2 is FQDESV (reference sequence). This CDR3 region has 15 residues. The CDR3 loop is CASSLYRDRANEQYF. The CDR3 bases are TGTGCCAGCAGCCTCTACCGGGACAGGGCCAACGAGCAGTACTTC.

The chain couples TRBV5-6 to TRBJ1-2; no clear D. CDR3 length: 13 amino acids. CDR1 and CDR2 from the germline V gene are SGHDT and YYEEEE. V was cut by 4 bases and J by 6 bases, with 13 bases left in between. CDR3: CASSLGWGDGYTF. The CDR3, as DNA: TGTGCCAGCAGCCTGGGGTGGGGAGATGGCTACACCTTC. Filled out from reference TRBV5-6 and TRBJ1-2, the complete variable domain reads DAGVTQSPTHLIKTRGQQVTLRCSPKSGHDTVSWYQQALGQGPQFIFQYYEEEERQRGNFPDRFSGHQFPNYSSELNVNALLLGDSALYLCASSLGWGDGYTFGSGTRLTVV.

The V call is TRBV5-6, the J call TRBJ2-2; 12 nucleotides agree with TRBD2. Germline CDR1 SGHDT, CDR2 YYEEEE. The length of the CDR3 is 16 residues. The V segment lost 1 base and the J segment 4 bases; nucleotides outside the gene matches: 2. The CDR3 sequence is CASSLPTSGGTGELFF. CDR3 bases: TGTGCCAGCAGCTTGCCGACTAGCGGGGGCACCGGGGAGCTGTTTTTT. The whole variable domain, remainder taken from reference TRBV5-6 and TRBJ2-2, is DAGVTQSPTHLIKTRGQQVTLRCSPKSGHDTVSWYQQALGQGPQFIFQYYEEEERQRGNFPDRFSGHQFPNYSSELNVNALLLGDSALYLCASSLPTSGGTGELFFGEGSRLTVL.

A remark on this clone: Other DNA sequences in the sample encode the same CDR3. This chain joins TRBV29-1 and TRBJ1-1, with D perhaps matching TRBD1 (6 bases). V was cut by 6 bases and J by 1 base, with 12 bases left in between. The length of the CDR3 is 13 residues. From germline, CDR1 is SQVTM and CDR2 ANQGSEA. Written as DNA, the CDR3 is TGCAGCGTGAGGGGAGGGGGGAACACTGAAGCTTTCTTT. Protein sequence: CSVRGGGNTEAFF.

V and J are TRBV7-9 and TRBJ2-7; 9 bases are a match to TRBD1. Trimming at V came to 8 bases and at J to 5 bases, leaving 4 bases not matched to a gene. The CDR3 runs 12 residues. CDR1 and CDR2 from the germline V gene are SEHNR and FQNEAQ (reference sequence). The DNA for the CDR3 is TGTGCCAGCTCGGGACAGGGCAACGAGCAGTACTTC. It encodes CASSGQGNEQYF.

The chain recombines TRBV5-1 with TRBJ2-5, with a weak D call TRBD1 (5 bases). The CDR3 is 14 residues long. The V end was cut by 4 bases, the J end by 5 bases, with 15 bases between. From germline, CDR1 is SGHRS and CDR2 YFSETQ. The CDR3: CASSGQGPRETQYF. CDR3 in DNA: TGCGCCAGCAGCGGGCAGGGCCCCAGGGAGACCCAGTACTTC. Together with reference TRBV5-1 and TRBJ2-5, the CDR3 gives the full variable domain: KAGVTQTPRYLIKTRGQQVTLSCSPISGHRSVSWYQQTPGQGLQFLFEYFSETQRNKGNFPGRFSGRQFSNSRSEMNVSTLELGDSALYLCASSGQGPRETQYFGPGTRLLVL.

The rearrangement links TRBV5-4 to TRBJ1-1; 8 positions match TRBD1. The CDR3 totals 13 residues. Germline V gene lookup returns CDR1 SGHNT and CDR2 YYREEE (reference sequence). The junction had 4 bases not matched to a gene; V was cut back by 9 bases and J by 0 bases. CDR3 coding DNA: TGTGCCATGATGACAGGGGTGAACACTGAAGCTTTCTTT. This translates into CAMMTGVNTEAFF.

The chain is built from TRBV29-1 and TRBJ2-7; D perhaps matches TRBD2 (5 bases). Trimming took off 5 bases at V and 2 bases at J, with 10 bases between the two ends. The length of the CDR3 is 12 residues. Germline V CDR1 and CDR2: SQVTM, ANQGSEA. For the CDR3, the DNA is TGCAGCGTTCACGACGGGACCTACGAGCAGTACTTC. Translation gives CSVHDGTYEQYF.

The chain employs TRBV19 and TRBJ2-7, with a possible D match to TRBD2 (7 bases). Germline loops: CDR1 LNHDA, CDR2 SQIVND (reference sequence). The CDR3 is 13 residues long. Trimming removed 3 bases from V and 4 bases from J, with 10 bases in between. The CDR3 here is CASSMGGQYEQYF. In nucleotides, the CDR3 is TGTGCCAGTAGTATGGGGGGGCAATACGAGCAGTACTTC.

This sequence joins TRBV19 and TRBJ1-2; TRBD1 matches 10 bases. The V gene's germline CDR1 is LNHDA and CDR2 SQIVND (reference sequence). There are 14 residues in the CDR3. Unmatched junction bases numbered 5, after V lost 4 bases and J lost 6 bases. The CDR3 spells CASSTSGTGDGYTF. CDR3 sequence (DNA): TGTGCCAGTAGTACATCCGGGACAGGGGATGGCTACACCTTC.

This rearrangement joins TRBV2 to TRBJ2-7; 12 bases align to TRBD2. CDR1 and CDR2 from the germline V gene are SNHLY and FYNNEI. The CDR3 covers 16 residues. The trim removed 1 base at V and 2 bases at J, leaving 3 bases unmatched. This CDR3 reads CASSEGTSGATYEQYF. In nucleotides, the CDR3 is TGTGCCAGCAGTGAAGGGACTAGCGGGGCGACCTACGAGCAGTACTTC.

V is TRBV11-3 and J is TRBJ2-1; D unresolved. The germline V gene encodes CDR1 SGHNT and CDR2 YENEEA. V lost 5 bases and J 4 bases, leaving 12 bases between the germline ends. There are 14 residues in the CDR3. Here the CDR3 DNA reads TGTGCCAGCAGCACCCACGAACGGTACAATGAGCAGTTCTTC. It specifies CASSTHERYNEQFF. Full variable domain (outside the CDR3, taken from reference TRBV11-3 and TRBJ2-1): EAGVVQSPRYKIIEKKQPVAFWCNPISGHNTLYWYLQNLGQGPELLIRYENEEAVDDSQLPKDRFSAERLKGVDSTLKIQPAELGDSAVYLCASSTHERYNEQFFGPGTRLTVL.

The chain recombines TRBV27 with TRBJ1-1; 7 nucleotides match TRBD1. The CDR3 is 16 residues long. The germline V gene encodes CDR1 MNHEY and CDR2 SMNVEV (reference sequence). V lost 7 bases to trimming and J lost 0 bases; unmatched junction nucleotides: 11. CDR3 amino acids: CASNPTPDRVNTEAFF. In nucleotides, the CDR3 is TGTGCCAGCAACCCGACCCCAGACAGGGTGAACACTGAAGCTTTCTTT.

The chain combines TRBV15 with TRBJ1-5; the D gene is possibly TRBD1 (6 bases). Germline CDR1 is LNHNV and CDR2 is YYDKDF (reference sequence). Deletions cut 5 bases from V and 5 bases from J, with 22 bases between. The CDR3 contains 17 residues. CDR3 coding DNA: TGTGCCACCAGCGCCCTCCCCAGGGACATAAGGGATCAGCCCCAGCATTTT. It is translated as CATSALPRDIRDQPQHF.

The chain uses TRBV7-2 and TRBJ2-7, with TRBD1 matching over 11 bases. After removal of 5 bases from V and 4 bases from J, the junction contained 7 bases not matched to a gene. Germline CDR1 SGHTA, CDR2 FQGNSA. The CDR3 has 15 amino acids. The CDR3: CASSRPGQGVYEQYF. The DNA for the CDR3 is TGTGCCAGCAGCCGACCGGGACAGGGGGTTTACGAGCAGTACTTC.

V is TRBV20-1 and J is TRBJ1-1, with D perhaps TRBD1 (5 bases). Trimming pared 2 bases from V and 11 bases from J, leaving 9 bases between. The V gene's germline CDR1 is DFQATT and CDR2 SNEGSKA (reference sequence). This CDR3 spans 10 amino acids. Here the CDR3 reads CSARQGEAFF. CDR3 in DNA: TGCAGTGCTAGACAGGGCGAGGCTTTCTTT.